This T cell receptor (beta chain) was recorded in a study of T cell clusters in autoimmune cytopenias (dated by TCRdb to the late 2010s). With respect to the entire study: A median TRB sequencing depth of 50,000 or so reads per sample was reached, and a median of roughly 2,500 distinct TRB clonotypes per sample was obtained. In autoimmune cytopenia patients, peripheral blood TRB and IGH repertoires were sequenced during active disease and over treatment follow-up, together with healthy, CLL and autoimmune hepatitis controls. The goal of the study was to find out whether patients with autoimmune cytopenia have a disease-specific immune repertoire signature that could be used as a blood-based biomarker. Broad study findings and their caveats: The T cell clusters were only ever defined in silico, so experimental validation of their functional role was still needed. Healthy donors showed 2.5 to 3.5-fold more exclusive TRB clusters than active autoimmune hepatitis patients, consistent with an autoimmunity-wide signature. The GLIPH analysis suggested a lack of physiological T cell clusters in primary autoimmune cytopenia patients, since approximately 50 clusters were exclusive to healthy donors whereas some 18 were exclusive to patients. The TRB repertoire shifts, including less even repertoires in secondary cytopenia and CLL, mostly reflected lymphoma bias and not autoimmunity. In the comparison of secondary cytopenia with CLL, no cluster-lack signature showed up, apparently because the dominant lymphoma-associated repertoire masked the signature.

TRB rearrangements were amplified by multiplex PCR using a touch-down protocol with TRB-A and TRB-B primer pools mixed in one tube. Illumina adapters and sample indices were added to the amplicons through two consecutive PCR reactions using Phusion HS II polymerase. Amplicons were gel-purified with the NucleoSpin Gel and PCR Clean-up kit, then quantified by Qubit and quality-checked on an Agilent 2100 Bioanalyzer. Sequencing of the libraries was performed on an Illumina MiSeq with 600-cycle, single-indexed, paired-end runs. Regarding the original processing steps: MiXCR version 2.1.12, together with the default MiXCR reference library, was used to align and assemble the TRB reads. A clone was defined by each unique CDR3 nucleotide sequence, and the analysis included only productive sequences with two or more reads. Alpha-parameterized diversity profiles (alpha 0 to 5), including the Shannon (alpha 1) and Simpson (alpha 2) indices, were computed with an R script to assess repertoire diversity. The tcR package was used to compute combinatorial TRB VJ usage, and cohorts were compared on this usage by principal component analysis with ade4. Using GLIPH, TCRbeta CDR3s were clustered on pairs of cohorts matched for age and read depth, and a Wilcoxon test was used to compare cluster frequencies. Through TCRdb reprocessing, the reads give one entry per CDR3 protein sequence; DNA is omitted. The V and J calls were not made by the authors but by TCRdb's processing. The data table for this sample lists 9,900 or so distinct CDR3 sequences. About 10% of the sample rests with the top ten.

TRB amplification used roughly 250 ng of peripheral blood genomic DNA, some 38,000 genome equivalents, per sample. The CDR3, cysteine through phenylalanine, is 13 amino acids long. No DNA is recorded. CDR1 and CDR2, per the germline V gene, are MDHEN and SYDVKM. About this clonotype: Its antigen target is currently unknown.

Material: peripheral blood. The sequence links TRBV28 to TRBJ1-2; the TCRdb D gene call, TRBD1, has no DNA to confirm it. The TCR was taken from a human donor with an autoimmune cytopenia or autoimmune hepatitis (not recorded which). The CDR3 protein is CATAETGSYGYTF.